The rows below give T cell receptor beta chains drawn from one sample of a study of control samples from healthy donors and cancer patients. TCRdb's copy holds only in-frame clones and misses some; the assay was immunoSEQ multiplex PCR. The repertoire has 75,000 to 95,000 clones, roughly 83% of them found once; the top ten carry around 40%. Sequencing input: PBMCs. Receptor source: a man between 65 and 85 years old with lung cancer. CDR3s include the opening cysteine and the closing phenylalanine or tryptophan. D genes are given only for firm matches. Clone size appears in some rows only: once, few, many, or a class for an expanded clone.

j_call cdr3_length d_call clone_size v_call cdr3_aa cdr3_nt
TRBJ1-4 16 . . TRBV30 CAWSVRGSLTNEKLFF TGTGCCTGGAGTGTACGGGGATCTCTAACTAATGAAAAACTGTTTTTT
TRBJ2-6 16 . once TRBV4-1 CASSLGRISGANVLTF TGCGCCAGCAGCTTAGGACGGATCTCTGGGGCCAACGTCCTGACTTTC
TRBJ2-1 16 . . TRBV9 CASSVGAGVTYNEQFF TGTGCCAGCAGCGTAGGGGCGGGTGTCACCTACAATGAGCAGTTCTTC
TRBJ2-1 15 TRBD2 . TRBV7-9 CASSMGLAVYNEQFF TGTGCCAGCAGCATGGGACTAGCGGTTTACAATGAGCAGTTCTTC
TRBJ2-1 21 TRBD2 few TRBV7-8 CASSSSGLAGGIGRGNNEQFF TGTGCCAGCAGCTCATCTGGACTAGCGGGGGGTATCGGACGGGGAAACAATGAGCAGTTCTTC
TRBJ2-5 15 TRBD2 once TRBV7-6 CASSLSGGVGETQYF TGTGCCAGCAGCTTGTCCGGGGGGGTTGGAGAGACCCAGTACTTC
TRBJ2-3 19 TRBD2 . TRBV5-6 CASSSRGTSGGASTDTQYF TGTGCCAGCAGCTCAAGAGGGACTAGCGGGGGGGCTAGCACAGATACGCAGTATTTT
TRBJ1-2 15 . . TRBV2 CASSPQGGGLDGYTF TGTGCCAGCAGTCCCCAAGGTGGGGGTTTGGATGGCTACACCTTC
TRBJ2-1 16 TRBD2 . TRBV7-9 CASSSRTSGGLNEQFF TGTGCCAGCAGCTCTCGGACTAGCGGGGGCTTGAATGAGCAGTTCTTC
TRBJ1-5 16 . . TRBV4-1 CASSQDFTVSNQPQHF TGCGCCAGCAGCCAAGATTTCACGGTTAGCAATCAGCCCCAGCATTTT
TRBJ1-5 13 . . TRBV28 CASSRGWAGPQHF TGTGCCAGCAGTCGAGGCTGGGCTGGGCCCCAGCATTTT
TRBJ1-1 16 TRBD1 . TRBV6-6 CASSLQRTGANTEAFF TGTGCCAGCAGTCTACAGCGGACAGGGGCTAACACTGAAGCTTTCTTT
TRBJ2-3 19 TRBD2 . TRBV9 CASSVEMSGLAGGLDTQYF TGTGCCAGCAGCGTAGAAATGTCGGGACTAGCGGGGGGGCTGGATACGCAGTATTTT
TRBJ2-2 17 TRBD2 . TRBV19 CASSIDRTSANTGELFF TGTGCCAGTAGTATAGACCGGACTAGTGCAAACACCGGGGAGCTGTTTTTT
TRBJ1-5 18 . . TRBV7-8 CASSLVPPYSDSNQPQHF TGTGCCAGCAGCCTCGTTCCTCCTTACAGTGACAGCAATCAGCCCCAGCATTTT
TRBJ2-7 12 TRBD1 . TRBV30 CAWSGGGPEQYF TGTGCCTGGAGTGGAGGGGGCCCCGAGCAGTACTTC
TRBJ2-5 14 . . TRBV20-1 CSASVQGPKETQYF TGCAGTGCTAGTGTCCAGGGACCTAAAGAGACCCAGTACTTC
TRBJ2-7 12 TRBD2 . TRBV18 CASSPGGEEQYF TGTGCCAGCTCACCGGGAGGGGAGGAGCAGTACTTC
TRBJ1-5 20 TRBD1 . TRBV19 CASRPKHRDRDSISNQPQHF TGTGCCAGTAGACCTAAGCATAGGGACCGGGACAGTATAAGCAATCAGCCCCAGCATTTT
TRBJ1-1 12 . . TRBV6-6 CASSTGHTEAFF TGTGCCAGCAGTACCGGACACACTGAAGCTTTCTTT
TRBJ2-3 13 . . TRBV7-9 CASSLAFTDTQYF TGTGCCAGCAGCTTAGCCTTTACAGATACGCAGTATTTT
TRBJ2-7 16 . . TRBV21-1 CASSAQGTTGGYEQYF TGTGCCAGCAGCGCCCAAGGAACGACAGGGGGCTACGAGCAGTACTTC
TRBJ1-6 14 TRBD1 once TRBV3-1/TRBV3-2 CASSQRDSFSPLHF TGTGCCAGCAGCCAACGGGACAGCTTTTCACCCCTCCACTTT
TRBJ2-5 14 . . TRBV5-6 CASSSSLRGETQYF TGTGCCAGCAGCTCCAGCTTGCGGGGAGAGACCCAGTACTTC
TRBJ2-3 16 TRBD1 . TRBV5-1 CASSSEGGRSTDTQYF TGCGCCAGCAGCTCGGAAGGGGGCCGGAGCACAGATACGCAGTATTTT
TRBJ1-2 13 . . TRBV11-2 CASSSDGYYGYTF TGTGCCAGCAGCTCCGACGGGTACTATGGCTACACCTTC
TRBJ2-1 13 . . TRBV12-3/TRBV12-4 CASSPRTENEQFF TGTGCCAGCAGTCCACGGACAGAAAATGAGCAGTTCTTC
TRBJ2-1 13 . . TRBV14 CASSQVRRQEQFF TGTGCCAGCAGCCAAGTGCGTCGACAAGAGCAGTTCTTC
TRBJ1-2 13 TRBD1 once TRBV7-9 CASSAAGGYGYTF TGTGCCAGCAGCGCCGCAGGGGGCTATGGCTACACCTTC
TRBJ1-1 14 TRBD1 . TRBV7-2 CASSQSKTGGKAFF TGTGCCAGCAGCCAATCGAAGACAGGGGGAAAAGCTTTCTTT
TRBJ1-5 11 . . TRBV19 CASGEYQPQHF TGTGCCAGTGGTGAATACCAGCCCCAGCATTTT
TRBJ1-1 12 . . TRBV30 CAWGVRRGEAFF TGTGCCTGGGGGGTGAGGCGGGGTGAAGCTTTCTTT
TRBJ2-1 17 TRBD2 once TRBV3-1/TRBV3-2 CASSQGLAGGPNNEQFF TGTGCCAGCAGCCAAGGGCTAGCGGGGGGGCCAAACAATGAGCAGTTCTTC
TRBJ1-3 12 . once TRBV2 CASSVQGNTIYF TGTGCCAGCAGTGTTCAGGGAAACACCATATATTTT
TRBJ2-7 14 TRBD1 once TRBV5-8 CASSFRDRDNEQYF TGTGCCAGCAGCTTTCGGGACAGGGACAACGAGCAGTACTTC
TRBJ1-3 17 TRBD1 . TRBV7-6 CASSLIKEGRGLGTIYF TGTGCCAGCAGCTTAATAAAAGAGGGCAGGGGGCTTGGCACCATATATTTT
TRBJ2-1 16 TRBD1 few TRBV7-9 CASSRSPVGQGNEQFF TGTGCCAGCAGCAGAAGCCCTGTTGGACAGGGCAATGAGCAGTTCTTC
TRBJ1-4 13 . few TRBV19 CASSLARREKLFF TGTGCCAGTAGTCTGGCGCGTAGGGAAAAACTGTTTTTT
TRBJ1-1 12 TRBD1 . TRBV29-1 CSAHRGGTEAFF TGCAGCGCCCACAGGGGGGGCACTGAAGCTTTCTTT
TRBJ1-6 13 . . TRBV11-3 CASSLTKNSPLHF TGTGCCAGCAGCCTTACTAAGAATTCACCCCTCCACTTT
TRBJ1-2 15 . few TRBV27 CASNAVGKSIHGYTF TGTGCCAGCAACGCTGTGGGGAAAAGTATTCATGGCTACACCTTC
TRBJ2-1 16 TRBD2 . TRBV7-3 CASSSDLAGGRNEQFF TGTGCCAGCAGCTCCGACCTAGCGGGGGGGAGAAATGAGCAGTTCTTC
TRBJ2-2 15 TRBD2 . TRBV15 CATGLGLANTGELFF TGTGCCACCGGGTTAGGACTAGCGAACACCGGGGAGCTGTTTTTT
TRBJ1-1 15 . once TRBV7-7 CASSLGSGVNTEAFF TGTGCTAGCAGCTTAGGTTCCGGTGTGAACACTGAAGCTTTCTTT
TRBJ2-3 17 TRBD2 once TRBV30 CAWSVGLPAGGADTQYF TGTGCCTGGAGTGTAGGTCTCCCAGCGGGGGGGGCAGATACGCAGTATTTT
TRBJ2-1 16 TRBD2 once TRBV6-2/TRBV6-3 CASSSPASGGRNEQFF TGTGCCAGCAGTTCTCCCGCCAGCGGGGGCAGGAATGAGCAGTTCTTC
TRBJ1-2 12 . . TRBV12-3/TRBV12-4 CASSPPLGQRDF TGTGCCAGCAGCCCTCCTCTAGGACAACGGGACTTC
TRBJ2-7 15 . . TRBV7-9 CASSLVRASRYEQYF TGTGCCAGCAGCTTAGTTAGGGCTAGCCGCTACGAGCAGTACTTC